The T cell receptor (beta chain) described here comes from a study of somatic mutations in cytotoxic T cells in rheumatoid arthritis. General observations from the study: There were about an eighth of the 65 patients in whom the largest CD8+ clone exceeded 20% of CD8+ cells.

As for this clone: Antigen: not known.

This CDR3 has 14 residues. Between the trimmed V and J ends, which lost 2 bases and 3 bases, there was a span of 7 bases. Germline CDR1 is MRHNA and CDR2 is SNTAGT. The method was immunoSEQ multiplex PCR; TCRdb's version includes in-frame clones alone and lacks a portion of them. Of roughly 19,000 clones listed, 86% are singletons. This clonotype was obtained from a woman in her forties or fifties in good health. V is TRBV6-4 and J is TRBJ2-2; D not certain. Sequencing was carried out using CD8+ T cells sorted from blood. The CDR3 nucleotides read TGTGCCAGCAGTGACGGCCCACACACCGGGGAGCTGTTTTTT. Encoded protein: CASSDGPHTGELFF.